This T cell receptor beta chain was observed in a study of shared clonotypes between healthy human individuals. Turning to this clone: This specimen includes other DNA sequences encoding the same CDR3.

The assay was immunoSEQ multiplex PCR, and TCRdb's table has in-frame clones only and misses some. The sample holds roughly 1,000,000 clones, around 78% seen once. V dropped 0 bases and J dropped 1; count of bases not matched to a gene: 1. The CDR3 consists of 16 residues. The germline gives CDR1 SGHNT, CDR2 YYREEE (reference sequence). The receptor's source is a man between 18 and 35 years old in good health. Some clones in this sample may be carry-over from other donors' samples. V usage is TRBV5-4 and J usage is TRBJ2-6, with 7 bases that match TRBD1. The specimen sequenced was memory CD4+ T cells from PBMCs. Subset reported: CD45RA-negative fraction. The CDR3 loop reads CASSLGQGSGANVLTF. CDR3 DNA: TGTGCCAGCAGCTTGGGACAGGGTTCTGGGGCCAACGTCCTGACTTTC.